This T cell receptor (beta chain) was identified in a study of blood T cell repertoires in COVID-19. At the level of the study: Donors in the United States, Italy and Spain gave samples during acute or convalescent COVID-19.

After removal of 5 bases from V and 12 bases from J, the junction contained 9 bases not matched to a gene. The CDR3 spans 14 residues. Germline V gene sequence: CDR1 LGHDT, CDR2 YNNKEL (reference sequence). This clone was seen a handful of times. This table comes from immunoSEQ multiplex PCR, and its TCRdb copy is limited to in-frame clones, with some not included. Seen here are some 160,000 clones, roughly 80% observed once, and the top ten hold 7% to 9%. The clonotype originates from a man aged 50-60 years with active or convalescent COVID-19. Sample: peripheral blood. The rearrangement uses TRBV3-1 (or the pseudogene TRBV3-2) and TRBJ2-6, with 8 bases that match TRBD1. CDR3: CASSFQGARTVLTF. CDR3 DNA: TGTGCCAGCAGCTTCCAGGGGGCGCGCACCGTCCTGACTTTC.